This T cell receptor (beta chain) came from a study of OX40 agonist ivuxolimab in advanced cancers. Study as a whole: A male proportion of about 84% was recorded, with mean age about 62 years and range roughly 23 to 90.

Baseline, cycle 4 day 1, and cycle 7 day 1 were the blood sampling points. Germline V gene data show CDR1 as MGHRA and CDR2 as YSYEKL. There are 15 residues in the CDR3. Deletions cut 1 base from V and 8 bases from J, with 14 bases between. Data came from immunoSEQ multiplex PCR; TCRdb stores just in-frame clones and leaves some out. The sample lists more than 45,000 clones; roughly nine tenths were seen once. The TCR originated in an adult with an advanced solid tumor such as melanoma, head and neck, liver or kidney cancer. The V call is TRBV4-1, the J call TRBJ2-2; TRBD2 is a possible D gene (6 bases). The input for sequencing was CD4+ or CD8+ T cells sorted from blood, taken in a trial of the OX40 agonist ivuxolimab. CDR3 nucleotide sequence: TGCGCCAGCAGCCAAGTCTACCCTGGGACTGGGGAGCTGTTTTTT. Translation gives CASSQVYPGTGELFF.